Each of the 26 T cell receptor beta chains below was sequenced from the same sample in a study of T cells in Graves' hyperthyroidism and ophthalmopathy. The investigators amplified TCR beta CDR3 regions from RNA transcripts. First-round RT-PCR with HTBI primers amplified the TCR CDR3 region. TCRdb independently ran MiXCR on the multiplex PCR reads; one entry per CDR3 protein. Of under 350,000 distinct CDR3 sequences in the sample, about 20% are singletons; the top ten hold under 55%. The sample taken for sequencing was blood. The origin of the receptors is a woman aged 45-59 years with Graves' hyperthyroidism.

This clonotype has only a few counts. The V call is TRBV7-9, the J call TRBJ2-5; no definite D call. Trimming removed 8 bases at V and 4 bases at J, with 8 bases between. CDR1 is SEHNR, CDR2 FQNEAQ, per germline (reference sequence). The CDR3 loop spans 11 amino acids. The CDR3: CASAVAETQYF. The CDR3 DNA reads TGTGCCAGCGCGGTCGCAGAGACCCAGTACTTC.

This clonotype showed up many times. The chain couples TRBV12-3 or TRBV12-4 to TRBJ2-1; D gene unclear. V gave up 1 base and J gave up 12 bases, with 13 bases separating them. The CDR3 is 13 amino acids. This CDR3 is CASSLEGGQRQFF. The CDR3 DNA sequence: TGTGCCAGCAGTTTAGAAGGCGGCCAGCGGCAGTTCTTC.

This clonotype occurred many times. The chain employs TRBV11-2 and TRBJ2-3; TRBD2 might be the D (6 bases). CDR1 and CDR2 from the germline V gene are SGHAT and FQNNGV. The CDR3 is 14 residues long. The V and J ends lost 0 bases and 11 bases respectively, with 15 bases between them. The CDR3 reads CASSLDMRFGGQYF. The CDR3 bases are TGTGCCAGCAGCTTAGATATGAGGTTCGGGGGGCAGTATTTT.

At least ten counts were recorded for this clonotype. The rearrangement links TRBV12-3 or TRBV12-4 to TRBJ1-1; the D gene is possibly TRBD1 (5 bases). This CDR3 has 14 amino acids. V was cut by 6 bases and J by 0 bases, with 11 bases left in between. CDR3 in amino acids: CASRSGTVNTEAFF. CDR3 coding DNA: TGTGCCAGCAGATCCGGGACGGTGAACACTGAAGCTTTCTTT.

This clonotype was observed many times. The chain is built from TRBV19 and TRBJ1-5, with 7 bases identical to TRBD1. V lost 0 bases and J lost 6; bases outside the gene matches: 8. CDR1 LNHDA and CDR2 SQIVND come from the germline V gene (reference sequence). The CDR3 covers 16 residues. The CDR3 sequence: CASSIDRGQVPQPQHF. DNA of the CDR3: TGTGCCAGTAGTATAGACCGAGGACAGGTACCTCAGCCCCAGCATTTT.

V is TRBV20-1 and J is TRBJ2-5; D remains ambiguous. The CDR3 length is 12 residues. Germline-derived CDR1 and CDR2 are DFQATT and SNEGSKA (reference sequence). The CDR3 DNA is TGCAGCGTTGATATAACCCAAGAGACCCAGTACTTC. Its protein product is CSVDITQETQYF.

The chain carries TRBV7-3 and TRBJ2-7, with D possibly being TRBD1 or TRBD2 (5 bases each). Germline V gene lookup returns CDR1 SGHTA and CDR2 FQGTGA. CDR3 length equals 13 residues. Trimming left V 5 bases short and J 5 bases short, with 13 bases between. The CDR3 bases are TGTGCCAGCAGCCCCCCCGGGACCCACGAGCAGTACTTC. It yields the protein CASSPPGTHEQYF.

This clonotype was observed at least ten times. The CDR3 protein is CASSFSPMTSGSSDTQYF. DNA of the CDR3: TGTGCCAGCAGTTTCTCCCCTATGACTAGCGGGAGTTCAGATACGCAGTATTTT. J is TRBJ2-3 and V is TRBV12-3 or TRBV12-4; 12 nucleotides match TRBD2. V gave up 3 bases and J gave up 4 bases; unmatched junction bases: 11. This CDR3 is built from 18 residues.

This clonotype was counted at least ten times. J is TRBJ2-7 and V is TRBV12-3 or TRBV12-4, with 10 bases aligning to TRBD2. This CDR3 contains 15 residues. With V trimmed by 5 bases and J by 1 base, 5 bases remained unmatched. As DNA, the CDR3 is TGTGCCAGCAGTGCCGGGACTAGCGCGTCCTACGAGCAGTACTTC. Amino acid sequence: CASSAGTSASYEQYF.

This clonotype was recorded at least ten times. This chain connects TRBV2 to TRBJ1-1; no clear D. The CDR3 extends over 14 amino acids. V dropped 4 bases and J dropped 2 bases, with 11 bases sitting between them. Germline V gene sequence: CDR1 SNHLY, CDR2 FYNNEI. CDR3 region: CASSGGRANTEAFF. CDR3 in DNA: TGTGCCAGCAGTGGGGGTCGGGCTAACACTGAAGCTTTCTTT.

This clonotype was observed at least ten times. V usage is TRBV11-2 and J usage is TRBJ2-3; a weak D match, TRBD2 (5 bases). Germline V lookup: CDR1 SGHAT, CDR2 FQNNGV. V lost 0 bases, J lost 0 bases, and 16 bases lay in between. CDR3 length equals 18 residues. DNA for the CDR3: TGTGCCAGCAGCTTAGAGTGGGAGCTCCCCCCTAGCACAGATACGCAGTATTTT. Encoded protein: CASSLEWELPPSTDTQYF.

The sample holds a few counts of this clonotype. The rearrangement joins TRBV29-1 to TRBJ1-1; D remains unclear. V lost 3 bases to trimming and J lost 5 bases, with 16 bases between them. The germline V gene encodes CDR1 SQVTM and CDR2 ANQGSEA. This CDR3 is built from 14 residues. In DNA form, the CDR3 reads TGCAGCGTTGACAGGTCACCTTCTGGGACTGAAGCTTTCTTT. Translation: CSVDRSPSGTEAFF.

The CDR3 DNA reads TGCGCCAGCGCTGTCCTAGCGGGAGGAATCTCCTACAATGAGCAGTTCTTC. It yields the protein CASAVLAGGISYNEQFF. The chain is built from TRBV5-1 and TRBJ2-1, with 11 nucleotides matching TRBD2. V lost 7 bases, J lost 0 bases, and 9 bases stayed unmatched. Germline CDR1 SGHRS, CDR2 YFSETQ. This CDR3 is 17 amino acids long.

This clonotype has just a few counts. The chain recombines TRBV7-3 with TRBJ2-1; D gene uncertain. V lost 6 bases and J lost 2, with 14 bases in between. The CDR3 is 15 amino acids. CDR1 SGHTA and CDR2 FQGTGA come from the germline V gene. The DNA of the CDR3 is TGTGCCAGCAGTCCCCACCGGCTAGCCTACAATGAGCAGTTCTTC. The encoded protein is CASSPHRLAYNEQFF.

This clonotype was observed many times. This chain connects TRBV6-1 to TRBJ2-2; D ambiguous. V was cut by 7 bases and J by 2 bases, with 14 bases left in between. The CDR3 spans 15 residues. Germline values: CDR1 MNHNS, CDR2 SASEGT. The CDR3 nucleotides are TGTGCCAGCACCGATGCCACTGAAAACACCGGGGAGCTGTTTTTT. The encoded protein is CASTDATENTGELFF.

The gene calls are TRBV5-6 and TRBJ1-6; tentative D call: TRBD1 (6 bases). The V end was cut by 4 bases, the J end by 3 bases, with 14 bases between. The CDR3 is made up of 16 amino acids. Germline CDR1 SGHDT, CDR2 YYEEEE. CDR3 DNA sequence: TGTGCCAGCAGCCTTGGGGACACTTACTATAATTCACCCCTCCACTTT. It translates to CASSLGDTYYNSPLHF.

The rearrangement uses TRBV28 and TRBJ2-7; D possibly uses TRBD1 or TRBD2 (5 bases each). This CDR3 region has 14 residues. Trimming left V 5 bases short and J 1 base short, with 12 bases between. In germline, CDR1 is MDHEN, CDR2 SYDVKM. CDR3 sequence: CASSNPGRSYEQYF. The CDR3 DNA sequence: TGTGCCAGCAGTAACCCGGGACGGTCCTACGAGCAGTACTTC.

This clonotype was observed at least ten times. The CDR3 here is CSALPGQGALGEQFF. Written as DNA, the CDR3 is TGCAGCGCCCTGCCGGGACAGGGGGCGTTAGGTGAGCAGTTCTTC. The chain uses TRBV20-1 and TRBJ2-1; 12 bases match TRBD1. Germline assignment: CDR1 DFQATT and CDR2 SNEGSKA (reference sequence). The CDR3 loop spans 15 amino acids.

The V call is TRBV7-3, the J call TRBJ2-2, with D possibly matching TRBD1 (5 bases). The CDR3 has 14 amino acids. Trimming cost V 2 bases and J 7 bases, with 11 bases left between them. Germline CDR1 and CDR2: SGHTA and FQGTGA. In DNA form, the CDR3 reads TGTGCCAGCAGCTTAGGGGCGGAGCACGGGGAGCTGTTTTTT. Protein: CASSLGAEHGELFF.

Many counts were recorded for this clonotype. The V call is TRBV27, the J call TRBJ1-5, with a weak D call TRBD1 (5 bases). V gave up 3 bases and J gave up 6 bases, with 15 bases separating them. The germline V gene encodes CDR1 MNHEY and CDR2 SMNVEV (reference sequence). The CDR3 has 15 amino acids. CDR3 DNA sequence: TGTGCCAGCAGTTTCCTGGGGCCTGGGCTTCAGCCCCAGCATTTT. It is translated as CASSFLGPGLQPQHF.

The chain carries TRBV28 and TRBJ1-3; D unresolved. CDR3 size: 14 residues. Germline CDR1 MDHEN, CDR2 SYDVKM. Trimming removed 1 base at V and 0 bases at J, with 4 bases between. CDR3 nucleotides: TGTGCCAGCAGTTTATATAGCTCTGGAAACACCATATATTTT. It yields the protein CASSLYSSGNTIYF.

This clonotype was detected only a few times. The chain joins TRBV13 to TRBJ2-1, with 9 bases identical to TRBD1. This CDR3 region has 16 residues. V shed 5 bases, J shed 0 bases, and the junction held 5 bases outside the gene matches. Germline V gives CDR1 PRHDT, CDR2 FYEKMQ (reference sequence). In DNA, the CDR3 is TGTGCCAGCAGCGCCGGACAGGGGAGCTCCTACAATGAGCAGTTCTTC. Protein sequence: CASSAGQGSSYNEQFF.

This clonotype was picked up many times. This chain uses TRBV5-1 with TRBJ2-5, with no clear D. CDR1 SGHRS and CDR2 YFSETQ come from the germline V gene. This CDR3 region has 14 residues. V shed 6 bases and J shed 0 bases, with 12 bases lying between them. The CDR3 sequence is CASNPMPYQETQYF. The CDR3 nucleotides read TGCGCCAGCAACCCTATGCCGTACCAAGAGACCCAGTACTTC.

A few counts support this clonotype. V usage is TRBV12-3 or TRBV12-4 and J usage is TRBJ2-1; 11 bases align to TRBD2. The CDR3 has 16 residues. Unmatched junction bases numbered 9, after V lost 4 bases and J lost 7 bases. The CDR3 here is CASSSTSGSTRNEQFF. For the CDR3, the DNA is TGTGCCAGCAGTTCCACTAGCGGGAGTACGAGGAATGAGCAGTTCTTC.

This clonotype has only a few counts. As DNA, the CDR3 is TGTGCCAGCCGAAGGGGGCTTGGAGATACGCAGTATTTT. Its protein product is CASRRGLGDTQYF. This chain links TRBV3-1 with TRBJ2-3, with 7 bases matching TRBD1. V gave up 8 bases and J gave up 5 bases; unmatched junction bases: 7. The CDR3 sequence is 13 residues long. CDR1 and CDR2 from the germline V gene are LGHDT and YNNKEL (reference sequence).

This clonotype was detected ten times or more. J is TRBJ1-1 and V is TRBV28, with D possibly being TRBD1 (6 bases). From germline, CDR1 is MDHEN and CDR2 SYDVKM. The CDR3 has 14 amino acids. V was cut by 2 bases and J by 4 bases, with 11 bases left in between. CDR3 protein: CASSLQTGSTEAFF. DNA of the CDR3: TGTGCCAGCAGTTTACAGACAGGTAGCACTGAAGCTTTCTTT.